This TCR beta chain stems from a study of control samples from healthy donors and cancer patients (dated by TCRdb to the early 2020s). On this clone itself: The specificity of this receptor is unknown. Base qualities are missing; no much larger clone stands one base away.

The library was generated by the immunoSEQ multiplex PCR assay. What TCRdb holds here is the immuneACCESS table cut down to in-frame rearrangements. Part of the clones is not present; checked against another copy, under half of the missing clones reflect an unresolved V gene, and the others are unexplained. This sample has about 150,000 clones in its table, and around 90% of those were observed once. Of the sample, more than 4% falls within the top ten clones. This TCR was recovered from a man aged 25-45 years in good health. What was sequenced was blood.

The sequenced DNA: TGTGCCAGCAGCTCAACAGGGATACAAGAGACCCAGTACTTC. Translation gives CASSSTGIQETQYF. This chain joins TRBV11-2 to TRBJ2-5; TRBD1 is a possible D gene, resting on 6 matching bases. For CDR1 and CDR2, the germline V gene lists SGHAT and FQNNGV. There are 14 amino acids in the CDR3, from cysteine to phenylalanine inclusive. This entry keeps only the CDR3 DNA: 42 bases, framed from base 1. V and J lose 4 bases and 2 bases, and a span of 11 bases separates them.